Below are 2 T cell receptor beta chains sequenced from a single sample in a study of T cell changes during pregnancy in multiple sclerosis. Produced via immunoSEQ multiplex PCR; TCRdb's table is partial and in-frame only. The sample includes 10,000 to 15,000 clones, around 90% of them seen just once. Specimen: CD8+ T cells from peripheral blood mononuclear cells, collected after pregnancy. These receptor sequences come from a female donor in good health, enrolled as a control in a pregnancy study.

This clone is labeled as large (0.1 to 1%). V is TRBV15 and J is TRBJ2-7, with a weak D call TRBD1 (6 bases). The CDR3 loop spans 16 amino acids. Looked up from germline, CDR1 is LNHNV and CDR2 is YYDKDF (reference sequence). V was pared by 4 bases and J by 2 bases, with 18 bases between. The CDR3 DNA follows: TGTGCCACCAGCACCCGACAGGTAATCCTTACCTACGAGCAGTACTTC. Its protein product is CATSTRQVILTYEQYF. The variable domain in full, with the rest retrieved from reference TRBV15 and TRBJ2-7, is DAMVIQNPRYQVTQFGKPVTLSCSQTLNHNVMYWYQQKSSQAPKLLFHYYDKDFNNEADTPDNFQSRRPNTSFCFLDIRSPGLGDTAMYLCATSTRQVILTYEQYFGPGTRLTVT.

V is TRBV6-4 and J is TRBJ2-1; D is possibly TRBD2 (5 bases). In germline, CDR1 is MRHNA, CDR2 SNTAGT. The CDR3 has 14 residues. Trimming cost V 0 bases and J 6 bases, with 9 bases left between them. CDR3 DNA: TGTGCCAGCAGTGACTCCGAGGGTACCAATGAGCAGTTCTTC. Translating it yields CASSDSEGTNEQFF.